Listed below are T cell receptor beta chains from one sample, sequenced in a study of T cells in Graves' hyperthyroidism and ophthalmopathy. Using its own MiXCR run on the multiplex PCR reads, TCRdb lists one record per CDR3 protein. The data contain approximately 740,000 distinct CDR3 sequences, 13% to 15% of them singletons. Sequenced input: blood. The receptors originated from a woman aged 18 to 35 with Graves' hyperthyroidism. Each CDR3 is given with its conserved first and last residue. Fields, in order: V gene, J gene, clone size, D gene, CDR3 protein, CDR3 DNA. D genes are given only for firm matches. Clone size is given for some rows only: seen once, a few or many times, or a class if the clone is expanded.

v_gene: TRBV2
j_gene: TRBJ1-2
abundance: many
d_gene: TRBD1
CDR3aa: CASSRTGKDGYTF
CDR3nt: TGTGCCAGCAGTAGGACAGGGAAGGATGGCTACACCTTC

v_gene: TRBV27
j_gene: TRBJ2-3
abundance: -
d_gene: -
CDR3aa: CASSLNVRGPDTQYF
CDR3nt: TGTGCCAGCAGTTTGAATGTTAGAGGGCCAGATACGCAGTATTTT

v_gene: TRBV20-1
j_gene: TRBJ1-1
abundance: once
d_gene: TRBD1
CDR3aa: CSAVSGTGNTEAFF
CDR3nt: TGCAGTGCTGTCTCCGGGACAGGGAACACTGAAGCTTTCTTT

v_gene: TRBV28
j_gene: TRBJ1-5
abundance: many
d_gene: -
CDR3aa: CASSQLRSGLGNQPQHF
CDR3nt: TGTGCCAGCAGCCAGCTCCGGTCGGGCCTGGGCAATCAGCCCCAGCATTTT

v_gene: TRBV19
j_gene: TRBJ1-2
abundance: few
d_gene: TRBD1
CDR3aa: CASSMVGQGPYGYTF
CDR3nt: TGTGCCAGTAGTATGGTAGGACAGGGCCCTTATGGCTACACCTTC

v_gene: TRBV7-9
j_gene: TRBJ1-3
abundance: -
d_gene: -
CDR3aa: CASSDTRAIYF
CDR3nt: TGTGCCAGCAGCGACACCCGGGCCATATATTTT

v_gene: TRBV5-5
j_gene: TRBJ1-1
abundance: many
d_gene: -
CDR3aa: CASSVDWNTEAFF
CDR3nt: TGTGCCAGCAGCGTGGACTGGAACACTGAAGCTTTCTTT

v_gene: TRBV20-1
j_gene: TRBJ2-3
abundance: many
d_gene: TRBD2
CDR3aa: CSAIKRAGGTDTQYF
CDR3nt: TGCAGTGCTATTAAAAGGGCGGGAGGCACAGATACGCAGTATTTT

v_gene: TRBV30
j_gene: TRBJ1-1
abundance: few
d_gene: TRBD1
CDR3aa: CAWSAGGAGGTRGAFF
CDR3nt: TGTGCCTGGAGCGCAGGGGGCGCGGGAGGAACTCGGGGGGCTTTCTTT

v_gene: TRBV19
j_gene: TRBJ2-1
abundance: -
d_gene: -
CDR3aa: CASSTGAGRFF
CDR3nt: TGTGCCAGTAGTACCGGGGCAGGGCGGTTCTTC

v_gene: TRBV5-1
j_gene: TRBJ1-3
abundance: -
d_gene: TRBD1
CDR3aa: CASSPTTGAGNTIYF
CDR3nt: TGCGCCAGCAGCCCAACCACAGGGGCTGGAAACACCATATATTTT

v_gene: TRBV4-3
j_gene: TRBJ2-5
abundance: -
d_gene: TRBD2
CDR3aa: CASSAGGPDETQYF
CDR3nt: TGCGCCAGCAGCGCGGGAGGGCCAGATGAGACCCAGTACTTC

v_gene: TRBV15
j_gene: TRBJ2-1
abundance: -
d_gene: -
CDR3aa: CATSIQGTSYNEQFF
CDR3nt: TGTGCCACCAGCATACAGGGGACTTCCTACAATGAGCAGTTCTTC

v_gene: TRBV7-9
j_gene: TRBJ1-2
abundance: few
d_gene: TRBD1
CDR3aa: CASSLRTGGHGYTF
CDR3nt: TGTGCCAGCAGCTTACGGACAGGGGGCCATGGCTACACCTTC

v_gene: TRBV7-2
j_gene: TRBJ2-5
abundance: many
d_gene: -
CDR3aa: CASSSPWETQYF
CDR3nt: TGTGCCAGCAGCTCCCCGTGGGAGACCCAGTACTTC

v_gene: TRBV6-1
j_gene: TRBJ2-5
abundance: many
d_gene: TRBD2
CDR3aa: CASSVGGGWETQYF
CDR3nt: TGTGCCAGCAGTGTTGGCGGGGGATGGGAGACCCAGTACTTC

v_gene: TRBV3-1
j_gene: TRBJ2-3
abundance: many
d_gene: -
CDR3aa: CASSQEAKDSYTDTQYF
CDR3nt: TGTGCCAGCAGCCAAGAGGCAAAGGACAGTTACACAGATACGCAGTATTTT

v_gene: TRBV18
j_gene: TRBJ2-7
abundance: -
d_gene: TRBD2
CDR3aa: CASSPYTSGSLGEQYF
CDR3nt: TGTGCCAGCTCACCGTACACTAGCGGGAGTTTGGGTGAGCAGTACTTC

v_gene: TRBV6-1
j_gene: TRBJ2-1
abundance: many
d_gene: -
CDR3aa: CASSYPDRSYGSYNEQFF
CDR3nt: TGTGCCAGCAGTTACCCGGACAGGTCATACGGGAGCTACAATGAGCAGTTCTTC

v_gene: TRBV20-1
j_gene: TRBJ2-1
abundance: few
d_gene: TRBD2
CDR3aa: CSARKSGRAGNEQFF
CDR3nt: TGCAGTGCTAGAAAAAGCGGGAGGGCGGGGAATGAGCAGTTCTTC

v_gene: TRBV28
j_gene: TRBJ1-5
abundance: -
d_gene: -
CDR3aa: CASSLNLDRVSEHF
CDR3nt: TGTGCCAGCAGTTTAAATCTGGATCGAGTTTCTGAGCATTTT

v_gene: TRBV2
j_gene: TRBJ2-1
abundance: many
d_gene: -
CDR3aa: CASSHADWNNEQFF
CDR3nt: TGTGCCAGCAGTCACGCGGACTGGAACAATGAGCAGTTCTTC

v_gene: TRBV30
j_gene: TRBJ2-5
abundance: many
d_gene: -
CDR3aa: CAWSSGMTGRQVTQYF
CDR3nt: TGTGCCTGGAGTAGTGGAATGACCGGACGCCAAGTGACCCAGTACTTC

v_gene: TRBV29-1
j_gene: TRBJ2-3
abundance: -
d_gene: TRBD1
CDR3aa: CSLTGYNTDTQYF
CDR3nt: TGCAGCTTGACAGGGTATAACACAGATACGCAGTATTTT

v_gene: TRBV30
j_gene: TRBJ1-1
abundance: -
d_gene: -
CDR3aa: CAWRGWNTEAFF
CDR3nt: TGTGCCTGGAGGGGCTGGAACACTGAAGCTTTCTTT

v_gene: TRBV7-9
j_gene: TRBJ1-1
abundance: few
d_gene: -
CDR3aa: CASRGDLRYTEAFF
CDR3nt: TGTGCCAGCAGGGGGGACCTCCGCTACACTGAAGCTTTCTTT

v_gene: TRBV27
j_gene: TRBJ2-5
abundance: many
d_gene: -
CDR3aa: CARDRFQETQYF
CDR3nt: TGTGCCAGAGACAGATTTCAAGAGACCCAGTACTTC

v_gene: TRBV20-1
j_gene: TRBJ2-1
abundance: many
d_gene: TRBD2
CDR3aa: CSAAKRERYEQFF
CDR3nt: TGCAGTGCAGCCAAGCGGGAGCGCTATGAGCAGTTCTTC

v_gene: TRBV27
j_gene: TRBJ2-7
abundance: few
d_gene: -
CDR3aa: CASSQKADTYEQYF
CDR3nt: TGTGCCAGCTCCCAGAAAGCCGATACCTACGAGCAGTACTTC

v_gene: TRBV20-1
j_gene: TRBJ2-1
abundance: few
d_gene: TRBD2
CDR3aa: CSAIGLAGGTYNEQFF
CDR3nt: TGCAGTGCTATCGGACTAGCGGGAGGAACCTACAATGAGCAGTTCTTC

v_gene: TRBV20-1
j_gene: TRBJ2-3
abundance: many
d_gene: -
CDR3aa: CSAVSGTVSTDTQYF
CDR3nt: TGCAGTGCCGTCTCGGGGACGGTAAGCACAGATACGCAGTATTTT